Reported below is one T cell receptor beta chain. What it binds is not known. Cultured CD4+ T cell DNA underwent sequencing with the Oncomine TCR Beta short-read assay. Each CDR3 protein gets one entry after TCRdb re-called the PCR reads with MiXCR. Here the sample spans about 10,000 distinct CDR3 sequences, about 28% being singletons. The sample comes from a study of vaccination and CD4 T cells after COVID-19. The germline V gene encodes CDR1 SQVTM and CDR2 ANQGSEA. There are 15 residues in the CDR3. Trimming cost V 4 bases and J 4 bases; bases outside gene matches: 11. The sample's treatment: approximately nine-day PBMC culture with coronavirus spike peptide pools or control peptides (ViraFEST assay).

The TCR was taken from a human donor who had recovered from COVID-19. The sequencing here drew on CD4+ T cells from blood, cultured in vitro, taken after SARS-CoV-2 vaccination. V is TRBV29-1 and J is TRBJ2-7; 9 nucleotides line up with TRBD2. DNA for the CDR3: TGCAGCGTTGGCCCCAGCGGGAGGACCCAATACGAGCAGTACTTC. This gives the protein CSVGPSGRTQYEQYF.